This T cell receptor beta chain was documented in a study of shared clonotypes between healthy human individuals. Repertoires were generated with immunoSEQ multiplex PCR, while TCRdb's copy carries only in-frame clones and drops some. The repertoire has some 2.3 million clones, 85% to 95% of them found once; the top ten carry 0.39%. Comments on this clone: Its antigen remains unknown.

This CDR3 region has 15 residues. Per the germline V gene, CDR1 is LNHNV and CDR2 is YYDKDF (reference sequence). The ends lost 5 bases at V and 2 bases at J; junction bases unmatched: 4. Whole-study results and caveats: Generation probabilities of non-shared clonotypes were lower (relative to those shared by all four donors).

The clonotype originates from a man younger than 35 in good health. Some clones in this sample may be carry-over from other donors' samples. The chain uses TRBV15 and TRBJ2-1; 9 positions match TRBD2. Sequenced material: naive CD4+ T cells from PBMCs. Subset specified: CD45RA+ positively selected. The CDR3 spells CATSLASGTYNEQFF. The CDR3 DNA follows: TGTGCCACCAGCTTGGCTAGCGGGACCTACAATGAGCAGTTCTTC. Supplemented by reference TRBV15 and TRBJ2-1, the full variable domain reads DAMVIQNPRYQVTQFGKPVTLSCSQTLNHNVMYWYQQKSSQAPKLLFHYYDKDFNNEADTPDNFQSRRPNTSFCFLDIRSPGLGDTAMYLCATSLASGTYNEQFFGPGTRLTVL.